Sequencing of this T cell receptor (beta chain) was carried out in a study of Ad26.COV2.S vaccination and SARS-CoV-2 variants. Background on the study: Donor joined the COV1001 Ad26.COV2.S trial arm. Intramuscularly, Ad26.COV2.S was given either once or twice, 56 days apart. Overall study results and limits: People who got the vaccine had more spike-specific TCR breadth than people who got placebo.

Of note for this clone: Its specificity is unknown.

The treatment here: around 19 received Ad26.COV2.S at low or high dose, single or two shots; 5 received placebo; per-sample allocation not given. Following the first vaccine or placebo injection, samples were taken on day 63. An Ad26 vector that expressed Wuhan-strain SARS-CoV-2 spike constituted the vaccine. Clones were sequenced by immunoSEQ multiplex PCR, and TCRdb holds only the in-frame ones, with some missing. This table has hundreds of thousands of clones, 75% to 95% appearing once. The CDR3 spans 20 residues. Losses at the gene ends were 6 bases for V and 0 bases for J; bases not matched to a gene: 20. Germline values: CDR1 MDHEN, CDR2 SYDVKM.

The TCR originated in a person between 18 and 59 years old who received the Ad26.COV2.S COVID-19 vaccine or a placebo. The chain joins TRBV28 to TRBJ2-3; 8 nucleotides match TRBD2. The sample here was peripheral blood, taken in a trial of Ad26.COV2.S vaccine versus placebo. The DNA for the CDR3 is TGTGCCAGCAGACACCGGCGAGAGACTAGCGTCCGTTATAGCACAGATACGCAGTATTTT. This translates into CASRHRRETSVRYSTDTQYF.